The entry below gives a single T cell receptor (beta chain) sequence along with its context. This specimen belongs to a study of beta chain features in type 1 diabetes. V lost 6 bases and J lost 7; bases outside the gene matches: 5. The CDR3 extends over 13 amino acids. In germline, CDR1 is MRHNA, CDR2 SNTAGT. The study reverse transcribed the entire isolated RNA, so it sequenced expressed TCRB transcripts. Assay used: immunoSEQ multiplex PCR; TCRdb lists only in-frame clones, some missing. The sample gives about 40,000 clones, approximately 50% of which show up once; more than 0.65% is in the top ten.

Sequencing was carried out using central memory CD4+ T cells from blood. The rearrangement links TRBV6-4 to TRBJ1-5; 8 bases line up with TRBD1. This TCR was sampled from a young woman in good health. The CDR3 region has the DNA TGTGCCAGCAGCCCCGGGACAGGACAGCCCCAGCATTTT. Translated, it gives CASSPGTGQPQHF.